This T cell receptor beta chain was captured in a study of T cells expressing NK-cell markers. Across the study: Investigators obtained TCR beta repertoires from sorted CD3+CD56+NKG2C+, CD3+CD56+NKG2C- and CD3+CD56-NKG2C+ T cells.

The CDR3 consists of 16 residues. Per germline, CDR1 LGHNT and CDR2 FRNRAP. From the 5' RACE reads, TCRdb lists one entry per CDR3 protein and no DNA. The repertoire shows about 260,000 distinct CDR3 sequences; the top ten hold about 0.39%. The origin of this receptor is a man younger than 35 in good health. The genes are TRBV12-5 and TRBJ1-1. Sequencing used blood T cells: a sorted CD56 or NKG2C T cell subset, CD4+ or CD8+ T cells, or bulk PBMC T cells (not recorded which). The CDR3 protein is CASGLVLGLGSTEAFF. Drawing the rest from reference TRBV12-5 and TRBJ1-1, the complete variable domain is DARVTQTPRHKVTEMGQEVTMRCQPILGHNTVFWYRQTMMQGLELLAYFRNRAPLDDSGMPKDRFSAEMPDATLATLKIQPSEPRDSAVYFCASGLVLGLGSTEAFFGQGTRLTVV.